A single sample is the source of the 17 T cell receptor beta chains below, sequenced in a study of neurological immune-mediated disorders. A single record per CDR3 protein comes from TCRdb applying MiXCR to the 5' RACE reads. The top ten clones hold nearly 25% of a sample with tens of thousands of distinct CDR3 sequences, 4% of them seen once. Sequenced sample: CD4+ T cells from blood. Receptors originate from a woman between 40 and 50 years old in good health.

This clonotype was counted at least ten times. This chain connects TRBV29-1 to TRBJ1-4; D call uncertain. Germline loops: CDR1 SQVTM, CDR2 ANQGSEA. The V end lost 2 bases, the J end lost 6 bases, and 4 bases lay between the germline ends. This CDR3 spans 11 amino acids. In DNA, the CDR3 is TGCAGCGTTGAAAGAGATGAAAAACTGTTTTTT. Protein: CSVERDEKLFF. Complete variable domain (other parts from reference TRBV29-1 and TRBJ1-4): SAVISQKPSRDICQRGTSLTIQCQVDSQVTMMFWYRQQPGQSLTLIATANQGSEATYESGFVIDKFPISRPNLTFSTLTVSNMSPEDSSIYLCSVERDEKLFFGSGTQLSVL.

This clonotype has a count of ten or more. This chain joins TRBV28 and TRBJ2-3, with D possibly matching TRBD2 (6 bases). The CDR3 loop spans 12 amino acids. Per the germline V gene, CDR1 is MDHEN and CDR2 is SYDVKM. V lost 2 bases and J 8 bases, leaving 8 bases between the germline ends. CDR3 nucleotides: TGTGCCAGCAGTTTACGGCGGGGTACGCAGTATTTT. Translation: CASSLRRGTQYF.

This clonotype was seen repeatedly, ten times or more. The germline gene is not matched at one end of the junction; a read error may be the cause. This chain links TRBV28 with TRBJ2-4; D tentatively fits TRBD1 or TRBD2 (5 bases each). The CDR3 sequence is 12 residues long. CDR1 is MDHEN, CDR2 SYDVKM, per germline. CDR3 residues: CASSSGTVAQVF. DNA for the CDR3: TGTGCCAGCAGTTCAGGGACGGTGGCTCAGGTTTTC.

This clonotype has ten or more counts. The gene calls are TRBV18 and TRBJ2-1; 9 nucleotides agree with TRBD1. The CDR3 has 18 residues. With V trimmed by 1 base and J by 7 bases, 14 bases remained unmatched. Germline CDR1 and CDR2: KGHSH and LQKENI. The CDR3 region is CASSPRVGTGTMKNEQFF. In DNA, the CDR3 is TGTGCCAGCTCACCACGGGTCGGGACAGGGACGATGAAAAATGAGCAGTTCTTC.

In this sample, this clonotype turned up many times. The genes are TRBV20-1 and TRBJ2-1; TRBD1 matches 8 bases. CDR3 length equals 14 residues. The germline CDR1 and CDR2 sequences are DFQATT and SNEGSKA (reference sequence). The V and J ends lost 5 bases and 9 bases, in that order; junction bases with no gene match: 12. This CDR3 is CSAHSTLTGAEQFF. CDR3 DNA sequence: TGCAGTGCTCACTCCACTCTGACAGGGGCTGAGCAGTTCTTC.

This clonotype appeared many times. CDR3 amino acids: CASSGGTSGANVLTF. CDR3 DNA: TGCGCCAGCAGCGGGGGGACGTCCGGGGCCAACGTCCTGACTTTC. This sequence joins TRBV5-1 and TRBJ2-6, with D perhaps matching TRBD2 (6 bases). Germline CDR1 is SGHRS and CDR2 is YFSETQ. CDR3 length: 15 residues. Trimming took 4 bases from V and 4 from J, leaving 12 bases between them.

This clonotype was seen many times. The rearrangement uses TRBV5-5 and TRBJ2-5; D is perhaps TRBD2 (5 bases). The CDR3 covers 18 residues. Germline assignment: CDR1 SGHKS and CDR2 YYEKEE (reference sequence). The V end was cut by 5 bases, the J end by 1 base, with 24 bases between. The CDR3 region has the DNA TGTGCCAGCAGTTTGCACTGGGTCGGGAATACACTCCAAGAGACCCAGTACTTC. Amino acid sequence: CASSLHWVGNTLQETQYF.

This clonotype came up many times. The V call is TRBV3-1, the J call TRBJ2-7, with no clear D. V lost 3 bases and J lost 1, with 4 bases in between. This CDR3 contains 12 residues. Germline-derived CDR1 and CDR2 are LGHDT and YNNKEL (reference sequence). CDR3 nucleotide sequence: TGTGCCAGCAGCCAGGGTTCCTACGAGCAGTACTTC. Translating it yields CASSQGSYEQYF.

This clonotype was seen ten or more times. The rearrangement uses TRBV27 and TRBJ1-2, with 8 bases aligning to TRBD1. Losses at the gene ends were 3 bases for V and 6 bases for J; bases not matched to a gene: 9. The CDR3 has 15 amino acids. Germline CDR1 is MNHEY and CDR2 is SMNVEV (reference sequence). The CDR3 DNA sequence: TGTGCCAGCAGTTTTAGGCAGGGGGCGCAAGATGGCTACACCTTC. It is translated as CASSFRQGAQDGYTF.

This clonotype was counted many times. The chain carries TRBV6-5 and TRBJ2-7; 10 bases line up with TRBD1. V dropped 7 bases and J dropped 5; count of bases not matched to a gene: 8. The germline V gene encodes CDR1 MNHEY and CDR2 SVGAGI. CDR3 length: 14 amino acids. The CDR3 protein is CASKPGQGSHEQYF. The DNA for the CDR3 is TGTGCCAGCAAACCGGGACAGGGGTCCCACGAGCAGTACTTC.

This clonotype came up many times. One end of the junction is discordant with germline, which a read error may explain. V usage is TRBV11-2 and J usage is TRBJ2-1; D remains ambiguous. In germline, CDR1 is SGHAT, CDR2 FQNNGV. CDR3 length: 15 amino acids. CDR3 nucleotides: TGTGCCAACAGCTTCCGGAAAAGCTCCTACAATGAGCAGTTCTTC. Amino acids: CANSFRKSSYNEQFF.

This clonotype was found many times. The chain links TRBV5-1 to TRBJ2-7; D uncertain. CDR1 and CDR2 from the germline V gene are SGHRS and YFSETQ. Trimming cost V 4 bases and J 4 bases, with 15 bases left between them. CDR3 size: 14 residues. Here the CDR3 reads CASSLSTVSYEQYF. The CDR3 bases are TGCGCCAGCAGCCTTAGTACCGTATCGTACGAGCAGTACTTC.

At least ten counts were recorded for this clonotype. The J gene is TRBJ2-7, the V gene TRBV28, with 9 nucleotides matching TRBD2. The V segment lost 4 bases and the J segment 3 bases; nucleotides outside the gene matches: 7. The germline V gene encodes CDR1 MDHEN and CDR2 SYDVKM. This CDR3 has 15 residues. The CDR3 reads CASSSGTSTRYEQYF. The CDR3 coding sequence is TGTGCCAGCAGTTCGGGGACTAGCACACGCTACGAGCAGTACTTC.

This clonotype was seen ten or more times. The V and J genes are TRBV4-1 and TRBJ2-7; TRBD1 or TRBD2 may be the D gene (5 bases each). Trimming shortened V by 3 bases and J by 1 base, and 13 bases separated the two germline ends. Germline V gene lookup returns CDR1 MGHRA and CDR2 YSYEKL. The CDR3 spans 15 residues. The CDR3 loop is CASSHDPGPSYEQYF. Here the CDR3 DNA reads TGCGCCAGCAGCCACGACCCGGGACCTTCCTACGAGCAGTACTTC.

The table lists this clonotype with many counts. The V and J genes are TRBV12-3 or TRBV12-4 and TRBJ1-6; 8 bases are a match to TRBD1. CDR3 length equals 16 residues. After removal of 3 bases from V and 6 bases from J, the junction contained 7 bases not matched to a gene. CDR3 nucleotide sequence: TGTGCCAGCAGTTTGTGGGTGACAGGGGCTAATTCACCCCTCCACTTT. Its translation is CASSLWVTGANSPLHF.

This clonotype appeared many times. The V gene is TRBV2, the J gene TRBJ2-6; possibly TRBD1 for D (6 bases). The CDR3 is 15 amino acids. CDR1 is SNHLY, CDR2 FYNNEI, per germline. V lost 6 bases, J lost 3 bases, and 12 bases lay in between. The DNA of the CDR3 is TGTGCCAGCAGCACCAAACAGGGTGGGGCCAACGTCCTGACTTTC. This sequence encodes CASSTKQGGANVLTF.

This clonotype occurred many times. The chain has TRBV28 and TRBJ2-1, with a weak D call TRBD2 (6 bases). The CDR3 is made up of 15 amino acids. Germline CDR1 reads MDHEN; CDR2 reads SYDVKM. Trimming pared 1 base from V and 8 bases from J, leaving 15 bases between. CDR3 sequence reads: CASSLSSLGGDEQFF. Written as DNA, the CDR3 is TGTGCCAGCAGTTTATCTTCTCTGGGAGGAGATGAGCAGTTCTTC.